The 29 T cell receptor beta chains in this list originate from one sample, sequenced in a study of blood T cell repertoires in COVID-19. Measured with immunoSEQ multiplex PCR; TCRdb has only the in-frame clones, and not every one. The sample consists of 230,000 or so clones, about 83% of them appearing once. Material for sequencing was peripheral blood. These receptors originate from a man aged 35-49 years with active or convalescent COVID-19.

V usage is TRBV5-6 and J usage is TRBJ2-1, with D possibly matching TRBD2 (6 bases). Germline V gene sequence: CDR1 SGHDT, CDR2 YYEEEE. V lost 3 bases, J lost 2 bases, and 9 bases lay in between. The CDR3 runs to 14 residues. CDR3 sequence reads: CASSWDSAYNEQFF. DNA of the CDR3: TGTGCCAGCAGCTGGGACTCCGCCTACAATGAGCAGTTCTTC.

The rearrangement uses TRBV6-5 and TRBJ1-1, with a possible D match to TRBD1 (5 bases). V dropped 5 bases and J dropped 0 bases, with 10 bases sitting between them. Germline CDR1 is MNHEY and CDR2 is SVGAGI. The CDR3 loop spans 14 amino acids. The CDR3 is CASSTQVMNTEAFF. The CDR3 DNA follows: TGTGCCAGCAGTACACAGGTTATGAACACTGAAGCTTTCTTT.

V gene TRBV19 combines with J gene TRBJ2-1, with TRBD1 matching 9 bases. The V segment lost 4 bases and the J segment 5 bases; nucleotides outside the gene matches: 12. Germline assignment: CDR1 LNHDA and CDR2 SQIVND (reference sequence). The CDR3 has 17 amino acids. CDR3 nucleotides: TGTGCCAGTAGTAATAATCCGGGACAGGGTAACCACAATGAGCAGTTCTTC. Translated: CASSNNPGQGNHNEQFF. Full variable domain (remainder filled in from reference TRBV19 and TRBJ2-1): DGGITQSPKYLFRKEGQNVTLSCEQNLNHDAMYWYRQDPGQGLRLIYYSQIVNDFQKGDIAEGYSVSREKKESFPLTVTSAQKNPTAFYLCASSNNPGQGNHNEQFFGPGTRLTVL.

This rearrangement joins TRBV7-2 to TRBJ1-1; 9 nucleotides line up with TRBD1. There are 15 residues in the CDR3. Per the germline V gene, CDR1 is SGHTA and CDR2 is FQGNSA. The V gene end was trimmed by 5 bases and the J gene end by 4 bases; junction bases not matched to a gene: 8. In nucleotides, the CDR3 is TGTGCCAGCAGCCTGGTACAGGGGGCGGGCACTGAAGCTTTCTTT. Its translation: CASSLVQGAGTEAFF.

The rearrangement uses TRBV9 and TRBJ2-5; D ambiguous. Germline lookup yields CDR1 SGDLS and CDR2 YYNGEE. V dropped 1 base and J dropped 0 bases, with 4 bases sitting between them. CDR3 length: 13 residues. The chain's CDR3 is CASSVTDQETQYF. Written as DNA, the CDR3 is TGTGCCAGCAGCGTAACGGACCAAGAGACCCAGTACTTC.

The V gene is TRBV7-2, the J gene TRBJ1-4; D is ambiguous. Deletions cut 5 bases from V and 4 bases from J, with 11 bases between. Germline CDR1 reads SGHTA; CDR2 reads FQGNSA. CDR3 size: 14 residues. CDR3 bases: TGTGCCAGCAGCCCAGGAACATTTAATGAAAAACTGTTTTTT. Amino acids: CASSPGTFNEKLFF.

The rearrangement uses TRBV6-5 and TRBJ1-1, with a possible D match to TRBD1 (5 bases). The CDR3 has 14 amino acids. The V end was cut by 1 base, the J end by 3 bases, with 9 bases between. The V gene's germline CDR1 is MNHEY and CDR2 SVGAGI. CDR3 coding DNA: TGTGCCAGCAGTTACTTGGCGGGGGACACTGAAGCTTTCTTT. Residues: CASSYLAGDTEAFF.

This clone was detected once. The rearrangement joins TRBV24-1 to TRBJ1-2, with D possibly being TRBD1 (5 bases). V lost 2 bases and J 5 bases, leaving 17 bases between the germline ends. The length of the CDR3 is 16 residues. The germline V gene encodes CDR1 KGHDR and CDR2 SFDVKD. The CDR3 DNA reads TGTGCCACCAGTGATTCTCGGGGGGAAGAGGGGTATGGCTACACCTTC. Its translation: CATSDSRGEEGYGYTF.

The chain couples TRBV7-9 to TRBJ1-1, with a weak D call TRBD1 (6 bases). CDR3 size: 15 residues. Germline loops: CDR1 SEHNR, CDR2 FQNEAQ (reference sequence). V was pared by 4 bases and J by 1 base, with 13 bases between. The CDR3 DNA follows: TGTGCCAGCAGCTGGGGGGGCGGTCGGAACACTGAAGCTTTCTTT. Protein sequence: CASSWGGGRNTEAFF. The full variable domain, rest sourced from reference TRBV7-9 and TRBJ1-1, is DTGVSQNPRHKITKRGQNVTFRCDPISEHNRLYWYRQTLGQGPEFLTYFQNEAQLEKSRLLSDRFSAERPKGSFSTLEIQRTEQGDSAMYLCASSWGGGRNTEAFFGQGTRLTVV.

J is TRBJ2-1 and V is TRBV18; 8 bases map to TRBD2. The V segment lost 1 base and the J segment 4 bases; nucleotides outside the gene matches: 12. The CDR3 extends over 18 amino acids. From germline, CDR1 is KGHSH and CDR2 LQKENI. The CDR3 here is CASSPLAGSTSFYNEQFF. DNA of the CDR3: TGTGCCAGCTCACCACTAGCGGGATCCACGAGCTTTTACAATGAGCAGTTCTTC.

This clone appeared once. The chain recombines TRBV30 with TRBJ2-6, with TRBD1 matching 9 bases. The CDR3 is 15 residues long. J was trimmed by 5 bases and V by 1 base; bases with no gene match: 3. CDR1 is GTSNPN and CDR2 is SVGIG in the germline V gene (reference sequence). The CDR3 DNA follows: TGTGCCTGGAGTGGGGGGACAGGGAGGGCCAACGTCCTGACTTTC. As protein: CAWSGGTGRANVLTF. The full variable domain, completed using reference TRBV30 and TRBJ2-6, is SQTIHQWPATLVQPVGSPLSLECTVEGTSNPNLYWYRQAAGRGLQLLFYSVGIGQISSEVPQNLSASRPQDRQFILSSKKLLLSDSGFYLCAWSGGTGRANVLTFGAGSRLTVL.

This clone appeared once. The chain has TRBV5-5 and TRBJ2-5; 11 bases line up with TRBD2. Trimming took 2 bases from V and 5 from J; bases not matched to a gene: 2. CDR3 length: 14 amino acids. The germline V gene has CDR1 SGHKS and CDR2 YYEKEE (reference sequence). In DNA, the CDR3 is TGTGCCAGCAGCTTTAGCGGGGGGGCGGAGACCCAGTACTTC. Translation: CASSFSGGAETQYF.

The chain recombines TRBV6-2 or TRBV6-3 with TRBJ2-7; D may be TRBD2 (5 bases). The CDR3 is made up of 14 amino acids. V was pared by 6 bases and J by 3 bases, with 15 bases between. CDR1 MNHEY and CDR2 SVGEGT come from the germline V gene. In DNA form, the CDR3 reads TGTGCCAGCAGCAAACTACGGGGAGTCTACGAGCAGTACTTC. Translation gives CASSKLRGVYEQYF.

This chain connects TRBV2 to TRBJ2-3; 12 bases map to TRBD2. The CDR3 totals 16 residues. The V gene end was trimmed by 6 bases and the J gene end by 4 bases; junction bases not matched to a gene: 8. Looked up from germline, CDR1 is SNHLY and CDR2 is FYNNEI. The CDR3 sequence is CASSRGLAGRADTQYF. CDR3 DNA sequence: TGTGCCAGCAGCCGCGGACTAGCGGGGAGGGCAGATACGCAGTATTTT.

The rearrangement uses TRBV7-9 and TRBJ1-1; TRBD1 is a possible D gene (5 bases). Looked up from germline, CDR1 is SEHNR and CDR2 is FQNEAQ (reference sequence). The CDR3 is 14 amino acids. Trimming took 1 base from V and 10 from J, leaving 16 bases between them. CDR3 bases: TGTGCCAGCAGCTTAGTGGGGCAGGGCGGGAGAGCTTTCTTT. The encoded protein is CASSLVGQGGRAFF.

This chain joins TRBV13 and TRBJ1-4, with TRBD1 identical over 9 bases. Germline values: CDR1 PRHDT, CDR2 FYEKMQ (reference sequence). V was pared by 8 bases and J by 0 bases, with 4 bases of the junction left unmatched. The CDR3 loop spans 15 amino acids. The CDR3 loop is CASRTGASTNEKLFF. CDR3 sequence (DNA): TGTGCCAGCCGGACAGGGGCATCAACTAATGAAAAACTGTTTTTT.

The chain combines TRBV24-1 with TRBJ1-1, with unresolved D. Trimming took off 4 bases at V and 0 bases at J, with 5 bases between the two ends. In germline, CDR1 is KGHDR, CDR2 SFDVKD. The CDR3 covers 13 residues. CDR3 DNA: TGTGCCACCAGTGACGAGGTGAACACTGAAGCTTTCTTT. It encodes CATSDEVNTEAFF.

The V and J genes are TRBV7-2 and TRBJ2-1, with TRBD2 as a possible D gene (6 bases). The CDR3 totals 16 residues. Looked up from germline, CDR1 is SGHTA and CDR2 is FQGNSA. V was cut by 0 bases and J by 0 bases, with 9 bases left in between. The CDR3 nucleotides are TGTGCCAGCAGCTTAGCCCCCGGGGGCTCCTACAATGAGCAGTTCTTC. This encodes CASSLAPGGSYNEQFF.

This clone was observed a single time. V gene TRBV7-6 combines with J gene TRBJ2-3; TRBD2 agrees at 8 bases. The V and J ends lost 5 bases and 6 bases, in that order; junction bases with no gene match: 10. Germline V lookup: CDR1 SGHVS, CDR2 FNYEAQ. The CDR3 loop spans 15 amino acids. DNA for the CDR3: TGTGCCAGCAGCCCCGGGGGGGGGACCCTGGATACGCAGTATTTT. Its protein is CASSPGGGTLDTQYF. Using reference TRBV7-6 and TRBJ2-3 for the parts outside the CDR3, the full variable domain is GAGVSQSPRYKVTKRGQDVALRCDPISGHVSLYWYRQALGQGPEFLTYFNYEAQQDKSGLPNDRFSAERPEGSISTLTIQRTEQRDSAMYRCASSPGGGTLDTQYFGPGTRLTVL.

This clone has only one observation. The chain has TRBV24-1 and TRBJ2-7; TRBD2 agrees at 7 bases. V trimming: 3 bases; J trimming: 6 bases; junction bases outside the gene matches: 7. There are 14 residues in the CDR3. Germline V gene lookup returns CDR1 KGHDR and CDR2 SFDVKD. This CDR3 reads CATSDPTSRGEQYF. DNA for the CDR3: TGTGCCACCAGTGATCCGACTAGCCGCGGCGAGCAGTACTTC.

V usage is TRBV12-3 or TRBV12-4 and J usage is TRBJ2-1; TRBD2 matches at 11 bases. V dropped 7 bases and J dropped 13; count of bases not matched to a gene: 9. This CDR3 spans 13 amino acids. The CDR3 sequence is CASTIAGGPFQFF. For the CDR3, the DNA is TGTGCCAGCACCATAGCGGGAGGGCCCTTCCAGTTCTTC.

The gene calls are TRBV6-1 and TRBJ1-5; D is uncertain. Trimming stripped 1 base from V and 10 bases from J, with 23 bases between. This CDR3 has 17 amino acids. Germline CDR1 MNHNS, CDR2 SASEGT. The CDR3 DNA is TGTGCCAGCAGTGAAGGTGAGGTAAGGTTCACGGCGATTCCCCAGCATTTT. Translated: CASSEGEVRFTAIPQHF.

V and J are TRBV18 and TRBJ2-1; 7 bases fit TRBD1. CDR3 length equals 14 residues. Trimming cost V 3 bases and J 7 bases; bases outside gene matches: 6. Germline V gene lookup returns CDR1 KGHSH and CDR2 LQKENI. CDR3 nucleotide sequence: TGTGCCAGCTCACCGAGACAGGGAAGGAATGAGCAGTTCTTC. Its protein is CASSPRQGRNEQFF.

The chain uses TRBV4-1 and TRBJ2-7; the match to TRBD2 covers 13 bases. Trimming at V came to 0 bases and at J to 4 bases, leaving 3 bases not matched to a gene. The CDR3 covers 16 residues. Germline V CDR1 and CDR2: MGHRA, YSYEKL. In DNA, the CDR3 is TGCGCCAGCAGCCAAGAGACTAGCGGGAGGTCGTACGAGCAGTACTTC. It is translated as CASSQETSGRSYEQYF.

The gene calls are TRBV7-9 and TRBJ2-7, with 11 positions matching TRBD2. Trimming cost V 5 bases and J 3 bases; bases outside gene matches: 12. The CDR3 covers 17 residues. Per germline, CDR1 SEHNR and CDR2 FQNEAQ (reference sequence). The CDR3: CASSTGTSGGEGYEQYF. The CDR3 DNA follows: TGTGCCAGCAGCACCGGGACTAGCGGAGGGGAGGGCTACGAGCAGTACTTC.

This rearrangement joins TRBV6-5 to TRBJ1-2; D is possibly TRBD1 (6 bases). This CDR3 has 14 amino acids. The V gene's germline CDR1 is MNHEY and CDR2 SVGAGI. The V gene lost 7 bases and the J gene lost 4 bases, with 16 bases spanning the gap. CDR3 residues: CASTDPQGSYGYTF. In nucleotides, the CDR3 is TGTGCCAGCACCGATCCACAGGGTTCCTATGGCTACACCTTC.

The J gene is TRBJ1-1, the V gene TRBV11-1; D unresolved. V dropped 4 bases and J dropped 4 bases, with 16 bases sitting between them. Germline CDR1 SGHAT, CDR2 FQDESV (reference sequence). The CDR3 covers 15 residues. The CDR3 here is CASSSVAGFATEAFF. CDR3 coding DNA: TGTGCCAGCAGCTCCGTGGCGGGGTTCGCCACTGAAGCTTTCTTT.

The gene calls are TRBV11-3 and TRBJ1-3; D is uncertain. Germline V gene lookup returns CDR1 SGHNT and CDR2 YENEEA. The CDR3 covers 14 residues. The V gene lost 3 bases and the J gene lost 0 bases, with 6 bases spanning the gap. CDR3 DNA sequence: TGTGCCAGCAGCTTCTCCAGCTCTGGAAACACCATATATTTT. Protein product: CASSFSSSGNTIYF.

V usage is TRBV2 and J usage is TRBJ2-3; 10 nucleotides agree with TRBD2. J gave up 6 bases and V 5 bases, and 14 bases lay outside the gene matches. The CDR3 extends over 17 amino acids. Germline CDR1 is SNHLY and CDR2 is FYNNEI. The CDR3: CASSPRSSGGRGDTQYF. The CDR3 DNA is TGTGCCAGCAGTCCTCGGTCTAGCGGGGGCCGTGGGGATACGCAGTATTTT.